This is a list of T cell receptor beta chains from one sample in a study of PD-1 blockade in mismatch repair-deficient tumors. The table came from immunoSEQ multiplex PCR; TCRdb's copy has only in-frame clones and leaves some out. The sample includes about 110,000 clones, around three quarters of them seen just once. Sequencing was performed on peripheral blood, taken more than 58 weeks after starting pembrolizumab. These receptors came from an adult with mismatch repair-deficient cancer. The CDR3 runs from the conserved cysteine through the conserved F or W. The order of the fields is clone size, D gene, J gene, V gene, CDR3 DNA, CDR3 protein. The D gene is left open where the match is weak. Clone size is given for some rows only: seen once, a few or many times, or a class if the clone is expanded.

clone_size: -
d_call: -
j_call: TRBJ2-7
v_call: TRBV10-1
cdr3_nt: TGCGCCAGCCCCCCAAGTAGCTCCTACGAGCAGTACTTC
cdr3_aa: CASPPSSSYEQYF

clone_size: -
d_call: -
j_call: TRBJ2-7
v_call: TRBV30
cdr3_nt: TGTGCCTGGAGCGTAAAAGCGGACCACTACGAGCAGTACTTC
cdr3_aa: CAWSVKADHYEQYF

clone_size: -
d_call: TRBD2
j_call: TRBJ2-5
v_call: TRBV25-1
cdr3_nt: TGTGCCAGCAAGACCACGCCGGGACTAGCGGGAGAAGAGACCCAGTACTTC
cdr3_aa: CASKTTPGLAGEETQYF

clone_size: few
d_call: TRBD1
j_call: TRBJ1-1
v_call: TRBV19
cdr3_nt: TGTGCCAGTAGTCACAGGGGGCCTTCTACTGAAGCTTTCTTT
cdr3_aa: CASSHRGPSTEAFF

clone_size: -
d_call: -
j_call: TRBJ2-5
v_call: TRBV4-1
cdr3_nt: TGCGCCAGCAGCCAAGGTTCCTTTGGAGAGACCCAGTACTTC
cdr3_aa: CASSQGSFGETQYF

clone_size: -
d_call: -
j_call: TRBJ2-7
v_call: TRBV2
cdr3_nt: TGTGCCAGCAGTACGAAGAGGTACTACGAGCAGTACTTC
cdr3_aa: CASSTKRYYEQYF

clone_size: -
d_call: -
j_call: TRBJ1-2
v_call: TRBV10-3
cdr3_nt: TGTGCCATCAGTGAGGGGCAGGGCTATGGCTACACCTTC
cdr3_aa: CAISEGQGYGYTF

clone_size: -
d_call: TRBD1
j_call: TRBJ1-2
v_call: TRBV11-1
cdr3_nt: TGTGCCAGCAGCCGGGGACAGCAAGGCTATGGCTACACCTTC
cdr3_aa: CASSRGQQGYGYTF

clone_size: few
d_call: -
j_call: TRBJ2-7
v_call: TRBV9
cdr3_nt: TGTGCCAGCAGCGTACGGCCGAGCAGCGAGCAGTACTTC
cdr3_aa: CASSVRPSSEQYF

clone_size: -
d_call: -
j_call: TRBJ1-5
v_call: TRBV5-1
cdr3_nt: TGCGCCAGCAGTCCCGGGGCTACAGCGGGTCAGCCCCAGCATTTT
cdr3_aa: CASSPGATAGQPQHF

clone_size: -
d_call: -
j_call: TRBJ1-4
v_call: TRBV7-9
cdr3_nt: TGTGCCAGCAGCCTGGGCAATGAAAAACTGTTTTTT
cdr3_aa: CASSLGNEKLFF

clone_size: -
d_call: TRBD2
j_call: TRBJ2-1
v_call: TRBV4-1
cdr3_nt: TGCGCCAGCAGCAAAGCCGGGACTAGCGGAAACAATGAGCAGTTCTTC
cdr3_aa: CASSKAGTSGNNEQFF

clone_size: once
d_call: TRBD2
j_call: TRBJ2-7
v_call: TRBV27
cdr3_nt: TGTGCCAGCAGGTCTTTTATAGGACTAGCGGGAGCCGTCTACGAGCAGTACTTC
cdr3_aa: CASRSFIGLAGAVYEQYF

clone_size: -
d_call: -
j_call: TRBJ1-2
v_call: TRBV10-2
cdr3_nt: TGCGCCAGCAGGGGGGAATACAGAACGATGGGCGGCTACACCTTC
cdr3_aa: CASRGEYRTMGGYTF

clone_size: -
d_call: -
j_call: TRBJ2-3
v_call: TRBV7-6
cdr3_nt: TGTGCCAGCAGCTTAGTGGAGGGAGGTGCTCAACCCAAGTACACAGATACGCAGTATTTT
cdr3_aa: CASSLVEGGAQPKYTDTQYF

clone_size: -
d_call: TRBD2
j_call: TRBJ2-5
v_call: TRBV11-3
cdr3_nt: TGTGCCAGCAGCTTGGTTGTGGCGGGAGGAGGAGAGACCCAGTACTTC
cdr3_aa: CASSLVVAGGGETQYF

clone_size: -
d_call: -
j_call: TRBJ1-4
v_call: TRBV5-4
cdr3_nt: TGTGCCACCAGGGGAACTAATGAAAAACTGTTTTTT
cdr3_aa: CATRGTNEKLFF

clone_size: -
d_call: -
j_call: TRBJ1-4
v_call: TRBV10-1
cdr3_nt: TGCGCCAGCAGTGAGTACCGGGACACGAGCGAAAAACTGTTTTTT
cdr3_aa: CASSEYRDTSEKLFF

clone_size: -
d_call: -
j_call: TRBJ2-7
v_call: TRBV4-1
cdr3_nt: TGCGCCAGCAGCCAAGAGTCCTCCTCCTACGAGCAGTACTTC
cdr3_aa: CASSQESSSYEQYF

clone_size: -
d_call: TRBD2
j_call: TRBJ2-3
v_call: TRBV19
cdr3_nt: TGTGCCAGTAGTATTGGTAGCGGGAGCACAGATACGCAGTATTTT
cdr3_aa: CASSIGSGSTDTQYF

clone_size: -
d_call: -
j_call: TRBJ2-7
v_call: TRBV19
cdr3_nt: TGTGCCAGTAGTATTACCCCACAGGCACCCTACGAGCAGTACTTC
cdr3_aa: CASSITPQAPYEQYF

clone_size: -
d_call: TRBD1
j_call: TRBJ2-1
v_call: TRBV4-3
cdr3_nt: TGCGCCAGCAGCCAAGATTGGACAGGGGGATTCAATGAGCAGTTCTTC
cdr3_aa: CASSQDWTGGFNEQFF

clone_size: -
d_call: -
j_call: TRBJ1-4
v_call: TRBV10-2
cdr3_nt: TGCGCCAGCAGTCCGGGACATCCTGCAACTAATGAAAAACTGTTTTTT
cdr3_aa: CASSPGHPATNEKLFF

clone_size: -
d_call: TRBD2
j_call: TRBJ2-1
v_call: TRBV5-4
cdr3_nt: TGTGCCAGCAGCTTGAAGCTAGCGGGAGACAATGAGCAGTTCTTC
cdr3_aa: CASSLKLAGDNEQFF

clone_size: -
d_call: TRBD2
j_call: TRBJ2-1
v_call: TRBV29-1
cdr3_nt: TGCAGCGTTTTGGCGGGAGGGAGGTCTAGTCTGTTCTTC
cdr3_aa: CSVLAGGRSSLFF

clone_size: -
d_call: -
j_call: TRBJ1-3
v_call: TRBV6-1
cdr3_nt: TGTGCCAGCAGCCCAGGGGCCTCTGGAAACACCATATATTTT
cdr3_aa: CASSPGASGNTIYF

clone_size: -
d_call: -
j_call: TRBJ2-2
v_call: TRBV7-9
cdr3_nt: TGTGCCAGCAGCCCCCTAGGGTGGCCCGGGGAGCTGTTTTTT
cdr3_aa: CASSPLGWPGELFF

clone_size: -
d_call: TRBD2
j_call: TRBJ2-1
v_call: TRBV28
cdr3_nt: TGTGCCAGCAGACGCCAGGGACTAGCAGACTACAATGAGCAGTTCTTC
cdr3_aa: CASRRQGLADYNEQFF

clone_size: -
d_call: -
j_call: TRBJ2-1
v_call: TRBV4-1
cdr3_nt: TGCGCCAGCAGCCATAATCCGTACAATGAGCAGTTCTTC
cdr3_aa: CASSHNPYNEQFF

clone_size: -
d_call: TRBD2
j_call: TRBJ2-1
v_call: TRBV4-1
cdr3_nt: TGCGCCAGCAGCCAAGTAGCGGGAGGGCCGGCTGAGCAGTTCTTC
cdr3_aa: CASSQVAGGPAEQFF

clone_size: -
d_call: TRBD1
j_call: TRBJ1-2
v_call: TRBV7-7
cdr3_nt: TGTGCTAGCAGTCGCCAACAGGGGTCGGTCTATGGCTACACCTTC
cdr3_aa: CASSRQQGSVYGYTF

clone_size: -
d_call: TRBD2
j_call: TRBJ2-7
v_call: TRBV19
cdr3_nt: TGTGCCAGTAGAACTAGCGGGAGCAGTTACGAGCAGTACTTC
cdr3_aa: CASRTSGSSYEQYF

clone_size: -
d_call: -
j_call: TRBJ2-3
v_call: TRBV27
cdr3_nt: TGTGCCAGCAGTTTCCTAGGGGATACGCAGTATTTT
cdr3_aa: CASSFLGDTQYF

clone_size: -
d_call: TRBD2
j_call: TRBJ2-2
v_call: TRBV4-1
cdr3_nt: TGCGCCAGCAGCCAGGCGAAGGGACTAGCGGGAGGGCCGGGCACCGGGGAGCTGTTTTTT
cdr3_aa: CASSQAKGLAGGPGTGELFF

clone_size: -
d_call: -
j_call: TRBJ2-1
v_call: TRBV7-2
cdr3_nt: TGTGCCAGCAGCTTATTACCCATCATAGGGGACAATGAGCAGTTCTTC
cdr3_aa: CASSLLPIIGDNEQFF

clone_size: -
d_call: -
j_call: TRBJ2-3
v_call: TRBV10-1
cdr3_nt: TGCGCCAGCGCGGAGGGACAGATCACAGATACGCAGTATTTT
cdr3_aa: CASAEGQITDTQYF

clone_size: many
d_call: -
j_call: TRBJ1-3
v_call: TRBV23-1
cdr3_nt: TGCGCCAGCAGTCAACGAGGAAACACCATATATTTT
cdr3_aa: CASSQRGNTIYF

clone_size: -
d_call: -
j_call: TRBJ2-1
v_call: TRBV7-8
cdr3_nt: TGTGCCAGCAGCTTAGGGGGGGCCTATGAGCAGTTCTTC
cdr3_aa: CASSLGGAYEQFF

clone_size: -
d_call: -
j_call: TRBJ2-7
v_call: TRBV7-3
cdr3_nt: TGTGCCAGCAGCTTAAGGGACGGCTACGAGCAGTACTTC
cdr3_aa: CASSLRDGYEQYF

clone_size: -
d_call: -
j_call: TRBJ1-2
v_call: TRBV11-3
cdr3_nt: TGTGCCAGCAGCTTATTCGGGGGATATGGCTACACCTTC
cdr3_aa: CASSLFGGYGYTF

clone_size: -
d_call: -
j_call: TRBJ2-1
v_call: TRBV6-6
cdr3_nt: TGTGCCAGCAGTATCGGACTGGGGGTAGGCGAGCAGTTCTTC
cdr3_aa: CASSIGLGVGEQFF

clone_size: -
d_call: TRBD2
j_call: TRBJ2-3
v_call: TRBV4-3
cdr3_nt: TGCGCCAGCAGCCCGCAGTTGCGGGAGTCTGCAGATACGCAGTATTTT
cdr3_aa: CASSPQLRESADTQYF

clone_size: -
d_call: TRBD1
j_call: TRBJ2-3
v_call: TRBV7-2
cdr3_nt: TGTGCCAGCAGCTGGAGCCGGGACAGGGCCGATACGCAGTATTTT
cdr3_aa: CASSWSRDRADTQYF

clone_size: -
d_call: TRBD1
j_call: TRBJ2-5
v_call: TRBV11-2
cdr3_nt: TGTGCCAGCAGCACTGACAGGGGATGGCAACGGGAGACCCAGTACTTC
cdr3_aa: CASSTDRGWQRETQYF

clone_size: few
d_call: TRBD2
j_call: TRBJ2-1
v_call: TRBV19
cdr3_nt: TGTGCCAGTAGTATGTCCCTAGCGGGGGCTCTGGGCAATGAGCAGTTCTTC
cdr3_aa: CASSMSLAGALGNEQFF